This TCR beta chain was found in a study of shared clonotypes between healthy human individuals. Across the study: Donors had three CD4 naive, three CD4 memory, two CD8 naive and one CD8 memory plate apiece. Points from the study as a whole: Of the naive CD4 clonotypes, approximately 5% were shared across several donors. Sharing of clonotypes among donors was expected to vary with sequencing depth. Only a few donors were included, so the genetic and exposure-history diversity represented was limited.

Profiled with immunoSEQ multiplex PCR; TCRdb holds only in-frame clones, not every one. The sample lists around 2.5 million clones, 93% occurring once. About this clone: Its target is not known.

The sample consisted of naive CD4+ T cells from PBMCs. As to subset: CD45RA+ positively selected. The sequence derives from a man aged 18-30 years in good health. Some clones in this sample may be carry-over from other donors' samples.

DNA of the CDR3: TGTGCCAGCAGCCCCCGGGGGGGCGGTGAGCAGTTCTTC. Translating it yields CASSPRGGGEQFF. The chain is built from TRBV5-4 and TRBJ2-1; 8 nucleotides line up with TRBD2. The CDR3 extends over 13 amino acids. CDR1 is SGHNT and CDR2 is YYREEE in the germline V gene (reference sequence). Trimming removed 4 bases from V and 9 bases from J; junction bases left unmatched: 6.